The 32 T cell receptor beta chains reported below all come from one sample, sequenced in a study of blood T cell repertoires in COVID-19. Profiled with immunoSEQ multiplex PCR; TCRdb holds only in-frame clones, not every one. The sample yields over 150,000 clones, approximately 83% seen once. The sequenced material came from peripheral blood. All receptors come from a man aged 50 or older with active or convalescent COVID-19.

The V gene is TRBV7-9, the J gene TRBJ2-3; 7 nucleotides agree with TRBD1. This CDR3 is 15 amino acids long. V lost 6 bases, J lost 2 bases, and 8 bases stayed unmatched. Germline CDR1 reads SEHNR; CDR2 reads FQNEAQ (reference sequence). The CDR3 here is CASREGTDFTDTQYF. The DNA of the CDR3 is TGTGCCAGCAGAGAAGGGACAGATTTCACAGATACGCAGTATTTT.

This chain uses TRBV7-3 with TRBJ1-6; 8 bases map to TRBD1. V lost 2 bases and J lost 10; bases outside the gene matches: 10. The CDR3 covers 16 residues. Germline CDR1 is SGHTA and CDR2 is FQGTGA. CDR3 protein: CASSLGMGQDGSPLHF. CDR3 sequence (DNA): TGTGCCAGCAGCTTAGGTATGGGACAGGATGGATCACCCCTCCACTTT.

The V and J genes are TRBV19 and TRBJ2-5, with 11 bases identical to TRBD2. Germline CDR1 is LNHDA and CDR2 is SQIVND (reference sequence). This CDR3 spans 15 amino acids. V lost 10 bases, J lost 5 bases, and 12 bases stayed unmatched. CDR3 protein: CATLPTSGRGETQYF. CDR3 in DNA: TGTGCCACCCTTCCCACTAGCGGGAGAGGGGAGACCCAGTACTTC.

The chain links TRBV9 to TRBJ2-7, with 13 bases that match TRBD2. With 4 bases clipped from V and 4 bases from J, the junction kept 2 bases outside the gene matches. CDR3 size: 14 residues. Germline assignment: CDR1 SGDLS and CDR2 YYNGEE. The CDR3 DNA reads TGTGCCAGCAGCCCGACTAGCGGGGGGTACGAGCAGTACTTC. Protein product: CASSPTSGGYEQYF.

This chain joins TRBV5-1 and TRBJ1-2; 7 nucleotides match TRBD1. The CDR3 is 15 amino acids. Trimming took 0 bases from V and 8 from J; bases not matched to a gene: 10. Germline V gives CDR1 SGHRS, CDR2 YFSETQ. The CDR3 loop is CASSLEAGGTGGYTF. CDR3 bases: TGCGCCAGCAGCTTGGAGGCAGGGGGAACGGGAGGCTACACCTTC. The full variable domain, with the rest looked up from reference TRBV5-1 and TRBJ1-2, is KAGVTQTPRYLIKTRGQQVTLSCSPISGHRSVSWYQQTPGQGLQFLFEYFSETQRNKGNFPGRFSGRQFSNSRSEMNVSTLELGDSALYLCASSLEAGGTGGYTFGSGTRLTVV.

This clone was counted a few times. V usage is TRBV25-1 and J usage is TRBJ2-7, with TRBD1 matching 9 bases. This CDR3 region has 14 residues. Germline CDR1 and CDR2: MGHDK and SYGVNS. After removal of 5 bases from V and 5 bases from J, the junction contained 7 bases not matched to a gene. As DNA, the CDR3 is TGTGCCAGCAGTACCCTACAGGGGGCGAACGAGCAGTACTTC. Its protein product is CASSTLQGANEQYF.

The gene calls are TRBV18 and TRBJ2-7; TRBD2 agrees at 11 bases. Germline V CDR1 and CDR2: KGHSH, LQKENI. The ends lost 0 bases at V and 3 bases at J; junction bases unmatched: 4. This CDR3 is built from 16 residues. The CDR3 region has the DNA TGTGCCAGCTCACCACCGAGAACTAGCGGGAGCTACGAGCAGTACTTC. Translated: CASSPPRTSGSYEQYF. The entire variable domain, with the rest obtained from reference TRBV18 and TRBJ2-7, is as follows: NAGVMQNPRHLVRRRGQEARLRCSPMKGHSHVYWYRQLPEEGLKFMVYLQKENIIDESGMPKERFSAEFPKEGPSILRIQQVVRGDSAAYFCASSPPRTSGSYEQYFGPGTRLTVT.

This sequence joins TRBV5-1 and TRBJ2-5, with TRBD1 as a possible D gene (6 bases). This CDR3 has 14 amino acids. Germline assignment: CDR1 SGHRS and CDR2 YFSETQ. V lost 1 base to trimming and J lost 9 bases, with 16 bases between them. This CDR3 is CASSLRVSEGAQYF. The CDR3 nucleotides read TGCGCCAGCAGCTTGCGGGTCTCTGAGGGGGCCCAGTACTTC. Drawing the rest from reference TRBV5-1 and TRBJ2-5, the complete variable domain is KAGVTQTPRYLIKTRGQQVTLSCSPISGHRSVSWYQQTPGQGLQFLFEYFSETQRNKGNFPGRFSGRQFSNSRSEMNVSTLELGDSALYLCASSLRVSEGAQYFGPGTRLLVL.

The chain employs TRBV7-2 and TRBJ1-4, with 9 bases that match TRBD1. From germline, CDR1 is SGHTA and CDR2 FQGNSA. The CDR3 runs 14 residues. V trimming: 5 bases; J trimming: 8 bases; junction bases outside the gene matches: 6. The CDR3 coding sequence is TGTGCCAGCAGCCAGGGACAGGGAGGGGAAAAACTGTTTTTT. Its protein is CASSQGQGGEKLFF.

The CDR3 DNA sequence: TGTGCCAGCAGTACCCGAGGAACCCCTGAAGCTTTCTTT. It encodes CASSTRGTPEAFF. The chain couples TRBV12-3 or TRBV12-4 to TRBJ1-1; D is unresolved. Trimming removed 5 bases at V and 6 bases at J, with 13 bases between. CDR3 size: 13 residues.

CDR3 sequence (DNA): TGTGCCAGCTCAGCAACGGGACAGGGTCTGAATGAGCAGTTCTTC. It specifies CASSATGQGLNEQFF. The V and J genes are TRBV18 and TRBJ2-1; TRBD1 matches at 9 bases. The V gene end was trimmed by 5 bases and the J gene end by 7 bases; junction bases not matched to a gene: 9. Germline V lookup: CDR1 KGHSH, CDR2 LQKENI. CDR3 length: 15 amino acids.

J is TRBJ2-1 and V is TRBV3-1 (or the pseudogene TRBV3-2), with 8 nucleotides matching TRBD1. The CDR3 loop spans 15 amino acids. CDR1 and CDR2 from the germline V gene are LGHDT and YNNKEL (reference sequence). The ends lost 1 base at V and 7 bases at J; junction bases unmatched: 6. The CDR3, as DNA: TGTGCCAGCAGCCAAGTGAGGACAGGGCGGAATGAGCAGTTCTTC. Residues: CASSQVRTGRNEQFF.

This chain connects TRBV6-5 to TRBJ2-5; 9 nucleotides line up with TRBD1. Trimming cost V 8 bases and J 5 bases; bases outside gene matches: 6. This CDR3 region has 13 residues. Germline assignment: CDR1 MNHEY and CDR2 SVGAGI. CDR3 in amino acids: CASLNRGRETQYF. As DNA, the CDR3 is TGTGCCAGCCTGAACAGGGGGCGGGAGACCCAGTACTTC.

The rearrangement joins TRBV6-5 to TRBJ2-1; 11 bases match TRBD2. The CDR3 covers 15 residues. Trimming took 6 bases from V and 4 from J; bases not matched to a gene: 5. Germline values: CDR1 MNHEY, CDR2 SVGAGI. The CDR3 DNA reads TGTGCCAGCAGGGCTACTAGCGGGGGTTACAATGAGCAGTTCTTC. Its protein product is CASRATSGGYNEQFF.

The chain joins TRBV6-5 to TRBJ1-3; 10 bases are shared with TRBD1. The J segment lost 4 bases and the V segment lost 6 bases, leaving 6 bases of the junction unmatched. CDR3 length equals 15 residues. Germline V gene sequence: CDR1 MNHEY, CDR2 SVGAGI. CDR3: CASSLDRGRGNTIYF. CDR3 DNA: TGTGCCAGCAGCCTGGACAGGGGGAGAGGAAACACCATATATTTT.

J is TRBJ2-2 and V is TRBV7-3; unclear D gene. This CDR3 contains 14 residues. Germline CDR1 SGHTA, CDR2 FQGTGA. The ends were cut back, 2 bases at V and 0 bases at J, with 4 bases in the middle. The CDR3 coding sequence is TGTGCCAGCAGCTTACAGTCGAACACCGGGGAGCTGTTTTTT. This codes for CASSLQSNTGELFF.

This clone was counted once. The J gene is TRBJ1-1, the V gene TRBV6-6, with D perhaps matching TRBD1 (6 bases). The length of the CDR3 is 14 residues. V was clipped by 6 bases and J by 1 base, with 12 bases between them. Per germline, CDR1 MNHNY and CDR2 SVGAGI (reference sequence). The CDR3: CASSQGHPNTEAFF. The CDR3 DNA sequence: TGTGCCAGCAGCCAGGGACATCCGAACACTGAAGCTTTCTTT.

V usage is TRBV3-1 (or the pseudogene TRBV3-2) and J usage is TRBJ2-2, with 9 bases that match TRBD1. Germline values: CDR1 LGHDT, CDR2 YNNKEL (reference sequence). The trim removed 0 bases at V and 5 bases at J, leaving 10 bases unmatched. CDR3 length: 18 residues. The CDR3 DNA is TGTGCCAGCAGCCAAGAGCTAGGGACAGGGCCGCGAACCGGGGAGCTGTTTTTT. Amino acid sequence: CASSQELGTGPRTGELFF.

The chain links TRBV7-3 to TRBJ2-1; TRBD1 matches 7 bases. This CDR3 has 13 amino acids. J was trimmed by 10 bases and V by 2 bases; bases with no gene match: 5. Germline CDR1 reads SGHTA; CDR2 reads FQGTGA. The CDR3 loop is CASSLARQGEQFF. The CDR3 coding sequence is TGTGCCAGCAGCTTAGCCCGACAGGGCGAGCAGTTCTTC.

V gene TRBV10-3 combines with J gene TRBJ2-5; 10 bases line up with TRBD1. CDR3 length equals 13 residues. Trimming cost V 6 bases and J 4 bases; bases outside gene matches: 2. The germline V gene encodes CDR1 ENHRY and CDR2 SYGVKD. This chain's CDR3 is CAISRDRGETQYF. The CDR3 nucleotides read TGTGCCATCAGCCGGGACAGGGGAGAGACCCAGTACTTC.

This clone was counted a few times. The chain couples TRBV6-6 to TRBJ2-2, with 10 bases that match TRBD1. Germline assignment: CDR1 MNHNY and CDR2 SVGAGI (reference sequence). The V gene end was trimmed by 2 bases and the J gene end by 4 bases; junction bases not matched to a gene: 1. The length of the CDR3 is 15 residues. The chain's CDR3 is CASSYGQGGTGELFF. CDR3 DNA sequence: TGTGCCAGCAGTTACGGACAGGGGGGCACCGGGGAGCTGTTTTTT.

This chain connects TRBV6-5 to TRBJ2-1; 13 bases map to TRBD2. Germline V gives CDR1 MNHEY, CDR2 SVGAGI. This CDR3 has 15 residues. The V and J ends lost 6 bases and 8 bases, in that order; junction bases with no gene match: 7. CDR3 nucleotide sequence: TGTGCCAGCAGACGCACTAGCGGGAGGGCACATGAGCAGTTCTTC. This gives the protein CASRRTSGRAHEQFF.

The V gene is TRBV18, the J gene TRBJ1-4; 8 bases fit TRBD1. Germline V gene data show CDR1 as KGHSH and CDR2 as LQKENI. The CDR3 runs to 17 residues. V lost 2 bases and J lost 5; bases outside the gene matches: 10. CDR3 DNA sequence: TGTGCCAGCTCACCAATTACTACCGGGACAGGAAATGAAAAACTGTTTTTT. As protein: CASSPITTGTGNEKLFF.

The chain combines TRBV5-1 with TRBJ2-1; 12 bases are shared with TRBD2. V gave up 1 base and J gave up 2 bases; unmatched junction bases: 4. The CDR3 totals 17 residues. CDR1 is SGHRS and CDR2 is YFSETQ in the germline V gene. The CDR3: CASSLRASGRAYNEQFF. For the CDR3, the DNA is TGCGCCAGCAGCTTGAGGGCTAGCGGGAGGGCCTACAATGAGCAGTTCTTC.

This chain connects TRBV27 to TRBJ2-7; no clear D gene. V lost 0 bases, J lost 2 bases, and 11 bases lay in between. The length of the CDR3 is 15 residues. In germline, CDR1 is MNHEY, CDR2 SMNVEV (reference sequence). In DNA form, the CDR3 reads TGTGCCAGCAGTTTATCGCCGGTAATTACCTACGAGCAGTACTTC. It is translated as CASSLSPVITYEQYF.

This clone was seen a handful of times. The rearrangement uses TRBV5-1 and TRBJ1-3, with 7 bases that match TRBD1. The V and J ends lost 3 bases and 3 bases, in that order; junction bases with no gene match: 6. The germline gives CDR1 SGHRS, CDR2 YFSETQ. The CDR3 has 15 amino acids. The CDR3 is CASSSTGDYGNTIYF. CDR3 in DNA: TGCGCCAGCAGCTCCACAGGGGATTATGGAAACACCATATATTTT. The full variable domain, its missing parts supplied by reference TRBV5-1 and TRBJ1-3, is KAGVTQTPRYLIKTRGQQVTLSCSPISGHRSVSWYQQTPGQGLQFLFEYFSETQRNKGNFPGRFSGRQFSNSRSEMNVSTLELGDSALYLCASSSTGDYGNTIYFGEGSWLTVV.

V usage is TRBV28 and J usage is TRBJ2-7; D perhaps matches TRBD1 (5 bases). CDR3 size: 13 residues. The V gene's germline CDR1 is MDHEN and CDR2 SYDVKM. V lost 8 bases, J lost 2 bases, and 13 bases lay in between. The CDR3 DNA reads TGTGCCAGCCAGAACGGACAAGCCTACGAGCAGTACTTC. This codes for CASQNGQAYEQYF.

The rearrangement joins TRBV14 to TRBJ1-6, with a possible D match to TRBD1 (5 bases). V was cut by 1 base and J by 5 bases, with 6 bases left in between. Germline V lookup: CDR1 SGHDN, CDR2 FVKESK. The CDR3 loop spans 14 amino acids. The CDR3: CASSQVTDNSPLHF. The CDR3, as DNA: TGTGCCAGCAGCCAAGTGACAGATAATTCACCCCTCCACTTT.

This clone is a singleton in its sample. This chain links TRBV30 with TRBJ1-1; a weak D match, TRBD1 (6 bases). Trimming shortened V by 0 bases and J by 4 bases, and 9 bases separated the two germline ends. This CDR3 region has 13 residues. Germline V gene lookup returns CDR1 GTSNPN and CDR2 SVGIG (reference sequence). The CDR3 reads CAWSVEGGTEAFF. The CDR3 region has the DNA TGTGCCTGGAGTGTAGAAGGGGGCACTGAAGCTTTCTTT.

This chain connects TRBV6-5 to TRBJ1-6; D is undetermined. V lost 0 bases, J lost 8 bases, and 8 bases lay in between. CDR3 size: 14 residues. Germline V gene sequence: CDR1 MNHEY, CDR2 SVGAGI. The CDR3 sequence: CASSYSSVDSPLHF. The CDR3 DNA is TGTGCCAGCAGTTACTCAAGCGTGGATTCACCCCTCCACTTT.

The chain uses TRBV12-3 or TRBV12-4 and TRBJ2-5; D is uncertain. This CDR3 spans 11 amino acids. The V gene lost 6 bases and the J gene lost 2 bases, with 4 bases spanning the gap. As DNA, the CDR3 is TGTGCCAGCAGCGAGCAAGAGACCCAGTACTTC. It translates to CASSEQETQYF.

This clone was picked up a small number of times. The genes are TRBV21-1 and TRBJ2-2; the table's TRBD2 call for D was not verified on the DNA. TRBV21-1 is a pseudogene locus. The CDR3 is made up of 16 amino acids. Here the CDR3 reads CASSKDMVVRAGELFF. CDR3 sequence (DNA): TGTGCCAGCAGCAAAGACATGGTGGTTCGGGCCGGGGAGCTGTTTTTT.